This record covers a single T cell receptor (beta chain). Which antigen it targets is not known. No base qualities exist here, and no much larger clone lies one base off it. The data derive from a study of cytomegalovirus exposure and HLA in healthy donors (dated by TCRdb to the late 2010s). Context from the whole study: According to an earlier analysis of several hundred of the donors, some 180 million T cells yielded over 90 million unique TCR beta sequences and about 300 Gb of sequence data. Roughly 300 gigabases of sequencing data and roughly 90 million unique TCR sequences were included in an early release covering over 600 HLA-typed donors. Of the approximately 370 genotyped donors, less than 90% were placed in the genetic ancestry cluster associated with self-reported Caucasian donors. The study was designed to test whether signatures of past pathogen exposure could be identified by cataloging public T cell receptors. The T cell repertoires of around 670 subjects were profiled by immunosequencing and related to cytomegalovirus serostatus. A separate validation cohort of over 95 different subjects was used in addition to the approximately 640-subject first cohort. To predict cytomegalovirus infection status, the study combined high-throughput TCR immunosequencing, statistical association of individual TCRs with disease status, and machine learning. To study patterns of TCR occurrence, a later analysis re-analyzed previously published TCR beta repertoires from more than 550 donors and added high-resolution HLA genotyping. The later analysis used no new phenotypic data to find candidate immune exposures, relying instead on TCR beta sequences and their occurrence across donors. In an earlier analysis of roughly 600 of the donors, high-throughput TCR beta sequencing was used to judge whether each TCR beta V gene segment behaved as functional or pseudogenic. Alongside the repertoire data, information on donor age, sex, ethnicity and CMV serostatus was compiled. In a later genetic analysis, genome-wide SNP genotypes for about 60% of the 666 donors were used, and that subset was treated as a discovery cohort. Every discovery cohort repertoire had been produced on one sequencing platform. Both class I and class II loci were covered by HLA typing, at four-digit resolution. The number of donors typed differed by locus, with about 629-630 for A, B, C, DRB1 and DQB1, around 500 for DQA1, 600 to 610 for DPA1, and about 450 for DPB1. About five DR-DQ haplotypes were handled as single units for association and clustering, since linkage in the cohort was strong. Across around 400 genotyped donors of the cohort, an average of approximately 200,000 unique TCR beta nucleotide sequences per donor were sequenced, and 15% to 20% of those sequences were non-productive. Points the paper makes about the study in general: In a later genetic analysis, fewer N-insertions in productive TCRs were reported among donors in an Asian-associated ancestry cluster than the roughly 700-donor mean. The study gave a list of 150 to 200 TCR beta chains associated with cytomegalovirus. Across donors, most TCR sequences were observed very rarely, whereas some public TCRs were present in many individuals. Correlated functional status among segregating V segments might reflect linkage disequilibrium, but an unknown experimental factor could not be ruled out. A further reported finding was that TCR beta sequences accurately predicted the HLA-A and HLA-B alleles for most subjects in the first cohort. According to a later analysis, parvovirus B19, influenza, CMV and Epstein-Barr virus appeared linked to several top co-occurrence clusters. Roughly uniform sequencing depth across donors was assumed in presence/absence analyses, although this assumption may not hold. According to the authors, the approach could potentially be generalized to other disease states and immunological phenotypes. A group of highly shared sequence variants was considered likely to be a technical artifact of the sequencing pipeline. Because some donors lacked HLA typing at each locus, the association tests relied only on the typed subset. The only immune exposure information available for the cohort was CMV serostatus. When HLA alleles, especially DR and DQ, strongly co-occurred, attributing TCR associations to individual alleles was difficult. In a later genetic analysis, a missense DCLRE1C variant was associated with V-gene and J-gene trimming of TCR beta chains, and the association was replicated in an independent cohort. Some IMGT-functional V segments, including TRBV6-2 and TRBV6-3, could not be told apart with the 87-base-pair reads, so those segments were excluded. A few of the identified cytomegalovirus-associated TCR beta chains were confirmed in vitro to be specific for cytomegalovirus antigens. The classifier was reported to diagnose cytomegalovirus status with high specificity and sensitivity in both the original cohort and the validation cohort. In a later analysis, most CMV-associated TCR beta chains were found to appear HLA-restricted, with HLA associations seemingly driven largely by CMV exposure. Compared with equally common non-associated chains, HLA-associated TCR beta chains in a later analysis were more clonally expanded and had lower generation probabilities. In this cohort, only TCR beta chains were sequenced, and detectable features were limited by the absence of alpha or paired-chain data. The earlier analysis of nearly 600 of the donors excluded some 15 rarely observed V segments, including chromosome 9 orphons, because counts were too low. An earlier analysis of around 540 of the donors showed that most TCR beta V segments appeared in productive rearrangements either about 87% or about 30% of the time, which broadly matched IMGT annotations. According to a later analysis, TCR association rates differed among HLA loci, with DRB1 alleles showing the most associated TCRs and HLA-C alleles showing the fewest. Specific HLA alleles were associated with 16,951 TCR beta sequences at a false discovery rate of 0.05 in a later analysis.

The cohort consisted of more than 650 healthy bone marrow donors. At the time of sampling, all cohort members were nominally healthy, though unrecorded immune exposures were likely present. The donor tested CMV seronegative, placing the donor among the roughly 400 seronegative members of the cohort. A peripheral blood sample was collected from each donor, and TCR beta sequencing was performed on peripheral blood mononuclear cells. The Qiagen DNeasy Blood Extraction Kit was used to extract genomic DNA from the blood cell samples. Spanning cysteine to phenylalanine, the CDR3 consists of 14 amino acids. The DNA shown is the 42-base CDR3, in frame from base 1. The germline V gene specifies SGHRS as CDR1 and YFSETQ as CDR2. At the junction V is shortened by 1 base and J by 3 bases, with 11 bases in between. The receptor library was made with the immunoSEQ multiplex PCR assay. A mixture of 60 forward primers for TCR Vbeta segments and 13 reverse primers for TCR Jbeta segments was used in the multiplex PCR. The CDR3 region of rearranged TCR beta genes was amplified from genomic DNA by a multiplex PCR assay. On the Illumina HiSeq System, the amplified TCR beta libraries were sequenced as 87-base-pair reads. From the authors' description of their analysis: A later analysis tallied 75 million to 95 million unique TCR beta chains across the 700 or so repertoires, and approximately 12 million of those chains were shared by two or more donors. Raw reads were error-corrected and collapsed into unique sequences by a nearest-neighbor algorithm in which closely related sequences were merged to remove PCR and sequencing errors. CDR3 sequences were aligned to IMGT reference sequences to assign V, D and J gene segments. For a sequence to be retained, a match of at least six nucleotides to both a V gene segment and a J gene segment was required. A rearrangement counted as productive if the CDR3 had no stop codons and remained in frame with V and J, and every other rearrangement counted as non-productive. Following IMGT convention, CDR3 was defined as the stretch from the second conserved V-encoded cysteine to the conserved J-encoded phenylalanine. The earlier analysis of approximately 500 of the donors excluded sequences that lacked an unambiguous match to a single V gene segment. An earlier analysis of over 450 of the donors classified V segments as functional when productive rearrangements were above 56.7% and as segregating when the standard deviation between donors was above 5%. To diagnose cytomegalovirus status from the catalog of TCR beta chain sequences, a statistical classification framework was built. In a later analysis, V and J genes were assigned by comparing TCR nucleotide sequences against IMGT/GENE-DB human TR gene sequences. In a later analysis, CDR3 sequences and most-parsimonious VDJ recombination scenarios were assigned using the TCRdist pipeline. In a later analysis, each TCR beta chain was defined by its CDR3 amino acid sequence together with its V-gene family, and reads lacking a unique V-gene family were excluded. To address suspected cross-contamination and a sequencing artifact, a later analysis removed some 620 highly shared, low-generation-probability nucleotide sequences. In a later analysis, a clonal expansion index was calculated for each public chain from normalized within-repertoire ranks of inferred template counts. Generation probabilities in a later analysis came from a VDJ recombination model fitted to out-of-frame rearrangements, and those results were checked against IGoR. Hypergeometric tests were used in a later analysis to score TCR-TCR, TCR-HLA and TCR-CMV co-occurrence, with a repertoire-size bias correction applied to the TCR pairs. To estimate false discovery rates, a later analysis permuted the HLA or CMV assignments 20 times. In a later analysis, co-occurring TCRs were grouped using DBSCAN, with TCRdist sequence similarity added in when clustering inside HLA-allele-positive subsets. Co-occurrence clustering excluded repertoires with fewer than 30,000 or more than 120,000 public chains, plus five with anomalous nucleotide sharing. TCRdb limited this immuneACCESS table to in-frame rearrangements with V and J called. A share of clones is missing; checked studies link under half to unresolved V genes, and the rest is unexplained. V, J and clone size were drawn from that table, and D and trimming were deduced from the DNA. Across this sample there are approximately 160,000 clones, with around three quarters seen only once. The ten largest clones capture about 1% of the sample.

Sequenced sample: PBMCs. The sequence links TRBV5-1 to TRBJ2-7; the D gene is perhaps TRBD2, on 6 matching bases. The receptor comes from a woman in her forties in good health and CMV-seronegative. The CDR3 amino acid sequence is: CASSLTGAGYEQYF. The sequence in DNA is TGCGCCAGCAGCTTGACAGGAGCGGGCTACGAGCAGTACTTC.